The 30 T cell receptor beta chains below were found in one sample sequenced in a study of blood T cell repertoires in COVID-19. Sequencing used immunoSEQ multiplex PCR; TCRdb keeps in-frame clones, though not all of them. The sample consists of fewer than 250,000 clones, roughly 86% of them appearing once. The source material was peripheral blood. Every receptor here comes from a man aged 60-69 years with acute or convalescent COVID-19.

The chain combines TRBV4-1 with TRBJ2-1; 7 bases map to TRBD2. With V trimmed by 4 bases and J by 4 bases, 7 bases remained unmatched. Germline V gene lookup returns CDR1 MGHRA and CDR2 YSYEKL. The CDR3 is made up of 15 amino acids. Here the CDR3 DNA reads TGCGCCAGCAGCCGAGCTAGCGGACCTTACAATGAGCAGTTCTTC. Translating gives CASSRASGPYNEQFF.

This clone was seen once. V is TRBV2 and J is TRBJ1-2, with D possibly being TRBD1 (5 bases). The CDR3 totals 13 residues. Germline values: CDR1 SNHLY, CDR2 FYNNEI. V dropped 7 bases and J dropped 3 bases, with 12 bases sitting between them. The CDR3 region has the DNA TGTGCCAGCACTAAAGGGACTGACTATGGCTACACCTTC. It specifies CASTKGTDYGYTF.

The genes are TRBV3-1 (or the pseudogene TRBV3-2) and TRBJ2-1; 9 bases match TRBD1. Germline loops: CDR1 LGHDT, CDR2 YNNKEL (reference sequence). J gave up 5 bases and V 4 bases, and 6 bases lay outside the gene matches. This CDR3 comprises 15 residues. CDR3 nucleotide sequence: TGTGCCAGCAGCCGGAGGGACAGGGACGACAATGAGCAGTTCTTC. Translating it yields CASSRRDRDDNEQFF.

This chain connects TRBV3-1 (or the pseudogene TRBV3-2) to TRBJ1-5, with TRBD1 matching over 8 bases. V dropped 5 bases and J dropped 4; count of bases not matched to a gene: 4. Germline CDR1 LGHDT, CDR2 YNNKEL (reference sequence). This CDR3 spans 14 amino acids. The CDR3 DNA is TGTGCCAGCAGCGGTGGACAGGGTAATCAGCCCCAGCATTTT. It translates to CASSGGQGNQPQHF.

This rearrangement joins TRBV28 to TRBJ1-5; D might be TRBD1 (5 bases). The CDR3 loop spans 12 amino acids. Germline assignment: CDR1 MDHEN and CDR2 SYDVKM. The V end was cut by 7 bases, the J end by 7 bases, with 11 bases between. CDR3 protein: CASKAGPQPQHF. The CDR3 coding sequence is TGTGCCAGCAAAGCAGGGCCACAGCCCCAGCATTTT.

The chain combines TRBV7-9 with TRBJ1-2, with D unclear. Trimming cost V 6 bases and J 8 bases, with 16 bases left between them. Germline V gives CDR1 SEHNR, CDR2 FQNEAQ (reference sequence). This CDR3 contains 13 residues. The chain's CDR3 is CASSSREVSGYTF. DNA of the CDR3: TGTGCCAGCAGTTCCCGGGAGGTTAGCGGCTACACCTTC.

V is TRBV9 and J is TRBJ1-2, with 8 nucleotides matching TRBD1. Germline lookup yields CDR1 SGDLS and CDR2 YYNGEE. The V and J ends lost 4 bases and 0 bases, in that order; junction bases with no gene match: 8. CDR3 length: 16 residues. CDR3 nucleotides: TGTGCCAGCAGCCCCCGGACAGGGAACTCTAACTATGGCTACACCTTC. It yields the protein CASSPRTGNSNYGYTF.

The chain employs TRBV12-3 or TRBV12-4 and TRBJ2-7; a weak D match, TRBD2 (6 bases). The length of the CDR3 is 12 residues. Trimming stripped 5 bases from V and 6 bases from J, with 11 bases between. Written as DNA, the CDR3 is TGTGCCAGCAGTCCTGGGGGGACCGAGCAGTACTTC. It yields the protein CASSPGGTEQYF.

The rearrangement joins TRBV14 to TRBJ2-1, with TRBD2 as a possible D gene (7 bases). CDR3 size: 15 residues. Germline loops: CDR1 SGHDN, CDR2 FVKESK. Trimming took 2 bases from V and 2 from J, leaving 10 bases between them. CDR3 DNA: TGTGCCAGCAGCCAACTCGGGGGGCCCTACAATGAGCAGTTCTTC. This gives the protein CASSQLGGPYNEQFF.

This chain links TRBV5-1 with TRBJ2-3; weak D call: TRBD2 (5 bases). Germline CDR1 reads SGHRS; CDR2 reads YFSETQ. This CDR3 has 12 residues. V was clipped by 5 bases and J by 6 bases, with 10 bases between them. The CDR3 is CASRLLEDTQYF. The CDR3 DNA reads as TGCGCCAGCAGGTTACTAGAGGATACGCAGTATTTT.

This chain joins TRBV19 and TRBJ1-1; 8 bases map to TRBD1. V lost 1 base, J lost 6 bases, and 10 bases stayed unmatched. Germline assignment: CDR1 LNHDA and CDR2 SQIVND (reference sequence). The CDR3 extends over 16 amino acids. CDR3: CASSIVQAGQGPEAFF. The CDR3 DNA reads TGTGCCAGTAGTATAGTTCAGGCCGGACAGGGCCCTGAAGCTTTCTTT.

In DNA, the CDR3 is TGTGCCAGCTCACCCGACCAGCGGGGCTACACCTTC. Its protein is CASSPDQRGYTF. The chain recombines TRBV18 with TRBJ1-2, with D unresolved. This CDR3 has 12 residues. Trimming shortened V by 3 bases and J by 8 bases, and 10 bases separated the two germline ends. Germline V gene lookup returns CDR1 KGHSH and CDR2 LQKENI.

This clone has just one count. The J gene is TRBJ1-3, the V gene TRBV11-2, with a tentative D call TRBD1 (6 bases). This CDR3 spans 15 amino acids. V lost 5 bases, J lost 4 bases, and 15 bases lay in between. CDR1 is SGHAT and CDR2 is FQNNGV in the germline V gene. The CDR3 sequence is CASSPGTLRGNTIYF. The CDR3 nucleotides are TGTGCCAGCAGCCCAGGGACACTTAGGGGAAACACCATATATTTT.

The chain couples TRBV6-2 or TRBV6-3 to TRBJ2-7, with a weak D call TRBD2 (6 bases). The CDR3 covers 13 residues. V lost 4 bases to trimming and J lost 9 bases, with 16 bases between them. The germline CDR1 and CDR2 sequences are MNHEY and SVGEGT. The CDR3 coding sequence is TGTGCCAGCAGTTCCCAGTACCGTAGCGGGCAGTACTTC. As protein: CASSSQYRSGQYF.

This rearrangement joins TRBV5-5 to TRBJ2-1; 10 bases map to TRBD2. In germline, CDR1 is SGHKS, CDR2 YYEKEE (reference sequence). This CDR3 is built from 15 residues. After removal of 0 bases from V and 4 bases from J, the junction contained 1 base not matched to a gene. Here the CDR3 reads CASSLEAGGYNEQFF. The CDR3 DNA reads TGTGCCAGCAGCTTGGAAGCGGGGGGGTACAATGAGCAGTTCTTC.

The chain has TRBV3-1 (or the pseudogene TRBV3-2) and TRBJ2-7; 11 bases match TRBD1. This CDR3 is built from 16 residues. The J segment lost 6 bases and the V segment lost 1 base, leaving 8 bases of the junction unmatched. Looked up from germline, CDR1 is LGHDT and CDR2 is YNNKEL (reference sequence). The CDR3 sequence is CASSQVRTGGGSEQYF. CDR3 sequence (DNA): TGTGCCAGCAGCCAAGTCCGGACAGGGGGCGGTTCCGAGCAGTACTTC.

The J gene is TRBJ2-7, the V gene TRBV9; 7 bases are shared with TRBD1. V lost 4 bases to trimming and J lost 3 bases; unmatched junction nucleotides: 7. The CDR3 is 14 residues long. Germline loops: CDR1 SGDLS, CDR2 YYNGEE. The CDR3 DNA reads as TGTGCCAGCAGCCCGGGACAGCCAGACTACGAGCAGTACTTC. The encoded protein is CASSPGQPDYEQYF.

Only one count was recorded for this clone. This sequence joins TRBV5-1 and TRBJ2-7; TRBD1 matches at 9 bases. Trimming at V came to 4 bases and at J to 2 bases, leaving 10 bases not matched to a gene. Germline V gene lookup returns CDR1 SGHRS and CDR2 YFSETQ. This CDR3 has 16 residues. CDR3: CASSPRTGTGTYEQYF. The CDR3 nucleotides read TGCGCCAGCAGCCCTAGGACGGGGACAGGGACCTACGAGCAGTACTTC.

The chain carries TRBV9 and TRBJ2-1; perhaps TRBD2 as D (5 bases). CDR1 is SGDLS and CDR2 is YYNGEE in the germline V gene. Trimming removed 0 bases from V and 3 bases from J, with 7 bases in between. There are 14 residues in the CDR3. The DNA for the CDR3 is TGTGCCAGCAGCGTAGTAAGCGGCTACAATGAGCAGTTCTTC. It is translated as CASSVVSGYNEQFF.

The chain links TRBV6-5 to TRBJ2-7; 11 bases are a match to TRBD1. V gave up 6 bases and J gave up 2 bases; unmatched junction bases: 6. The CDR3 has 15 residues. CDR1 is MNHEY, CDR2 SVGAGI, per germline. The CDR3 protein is CASRVDRGRTYEQYF. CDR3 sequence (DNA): TGTGCCAGCAGAGTGGACAGGGGGCGGACCTACGAGCAGTACTTC.

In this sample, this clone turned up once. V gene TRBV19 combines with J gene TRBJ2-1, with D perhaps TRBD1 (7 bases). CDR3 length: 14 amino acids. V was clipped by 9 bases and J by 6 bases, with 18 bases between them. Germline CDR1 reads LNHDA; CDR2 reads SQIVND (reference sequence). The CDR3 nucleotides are TGTGCCAGCGGCGTCTGGAGGGGGCCCAATGAGCAGTTCTTC. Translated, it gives CASGVWRGPNEQFF.

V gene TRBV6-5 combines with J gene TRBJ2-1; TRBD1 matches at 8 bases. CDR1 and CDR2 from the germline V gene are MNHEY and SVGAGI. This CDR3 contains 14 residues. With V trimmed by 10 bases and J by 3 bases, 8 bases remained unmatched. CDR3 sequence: CAINRDRLYNEQFF. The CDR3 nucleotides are TGTGCCATAAACCGGGACAGGCTCTACAATGAGCAGTTCTTC.

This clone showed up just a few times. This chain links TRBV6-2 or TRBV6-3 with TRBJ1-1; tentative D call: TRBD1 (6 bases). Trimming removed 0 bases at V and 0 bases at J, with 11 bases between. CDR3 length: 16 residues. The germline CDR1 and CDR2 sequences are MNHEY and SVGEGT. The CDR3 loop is CASSYSFRGMNTEAFF. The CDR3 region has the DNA TGTGCCAGCAGTTACTCGTTCAGGGGCATGAACACTGAAGCTTTCTTT.

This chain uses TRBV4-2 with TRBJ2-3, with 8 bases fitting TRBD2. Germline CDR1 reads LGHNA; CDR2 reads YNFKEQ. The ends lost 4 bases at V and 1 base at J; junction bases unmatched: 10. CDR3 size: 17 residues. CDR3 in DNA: TGTGCCAGCAGCCCTGGGGAGACTAGCGCTCGCACAGATACGCAGTATTTT. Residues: CASSPGETSARTDTQYF.

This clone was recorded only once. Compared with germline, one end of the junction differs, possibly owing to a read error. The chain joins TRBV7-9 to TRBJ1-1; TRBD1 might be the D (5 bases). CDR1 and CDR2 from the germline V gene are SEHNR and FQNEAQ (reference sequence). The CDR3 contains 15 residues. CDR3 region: CASTLARGSGTEAFF. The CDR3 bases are TGTGCCAGCACCTTAGCCCGGGGGTCGGGCACTGAAGCTTTCTTT.

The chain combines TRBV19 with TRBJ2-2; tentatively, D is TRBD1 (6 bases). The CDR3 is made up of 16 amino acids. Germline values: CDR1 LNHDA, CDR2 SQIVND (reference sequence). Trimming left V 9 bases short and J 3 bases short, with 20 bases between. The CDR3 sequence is CASTKNGRGDTGELFF. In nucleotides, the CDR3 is TGTGCCAGCACTAAGAACGGCAGGGGCGACACCGGGGAGCTGTTTTTT.

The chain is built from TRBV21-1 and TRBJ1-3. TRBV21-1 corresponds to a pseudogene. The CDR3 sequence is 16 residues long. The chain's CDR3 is CASSKGELNSGNTIYF. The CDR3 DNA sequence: TGTGCCAGCAGCAAAGGGGAGCTGAACTCTGGAAACACCATATATTTT.

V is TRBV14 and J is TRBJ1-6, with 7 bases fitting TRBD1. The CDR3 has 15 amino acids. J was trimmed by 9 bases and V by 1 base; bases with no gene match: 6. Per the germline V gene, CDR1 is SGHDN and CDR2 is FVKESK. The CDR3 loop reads CASSQGQGVGSPLHF. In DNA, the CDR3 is TGTGCCAGCAGCCAAGGACAGGGAGTAGGTTCACCCCTCCACTTT.

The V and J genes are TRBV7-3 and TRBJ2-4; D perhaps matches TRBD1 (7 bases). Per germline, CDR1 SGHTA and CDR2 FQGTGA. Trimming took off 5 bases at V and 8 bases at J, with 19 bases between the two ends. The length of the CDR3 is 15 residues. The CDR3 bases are TGTGCCAGCAGCACCCGCAGGGGCAGGGGGGACATTCAGTACTTC. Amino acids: CASSTRRGRGDIQYF.

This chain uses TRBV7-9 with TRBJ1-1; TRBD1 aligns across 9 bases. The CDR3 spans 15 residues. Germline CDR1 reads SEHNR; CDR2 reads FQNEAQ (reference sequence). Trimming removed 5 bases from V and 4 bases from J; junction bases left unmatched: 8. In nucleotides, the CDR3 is TGTGCCAGCAGCCAAATACAGGGGGCGAGCACTGAAGCTTTCTTT. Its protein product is CASSQIQGASTEAFF. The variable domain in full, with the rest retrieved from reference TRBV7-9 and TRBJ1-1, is DTGVSQNPRHKITKRGQNVTFRCDPISEHNRLYWYRQTLGQGPEFLTYFQNEAQLEKSRLLSDRFSAERPKGSFSTLEIQRTEQGDSAMYLCASSQIQGASTEAFFGQGTRLTVV.